Shown below are 3 T cell receptor beta chains from a single sample sequenced in a study of T-cell memory formation after mild COVID-19. Each CDR3 protein gets one entry after TCRdb re-called the 5' RACE reads with MiXCR. Among 250,000 or so distinct CDR3 sequences listed, more than 15% were seen once. Sequencing was performed on PBMCs or a T cell subset sorted from them (not recorded which). The receptors come from a man younger than 30 who had mild COVID-19 (a few samples of this study predate the infection). Cell type and time point are not known.

This clonotype was observed a handful of times. This sequence joins TRBV12-3 or TRBV12-4 and TRBJ1-3; D remains ambiguous. The V end was cut by 6 bases, the J end by 3 bases, with 9 bases between. The CDR3 totals 13 residues. CDR3 protein: CASSPLIGNTIYF. The DNA of the CDR3 is TGTGCCAGCAGCCCCCTGATTGGAAACACCATATATTTT.

The DNA of the CDR3 is TGCAGTGCTAGAGACCTAGCGGGAGGGGGCTCCTACAATGAGCAGTTCTTC. It specifies CSARDLAGGGSYNEQFF. J is TRBJ2-1 and V is TRBV20-1; TRBD2 matches 12 bases. The CDR3 has 17 residues. Germline V gene lookup returns CDR1 DFQATT and CDR2 SNEGSKA (reference sequence). Unmatched junction bases numbered 3, after V lost 0 bases and J lost 0 bases.

This clonotype occurred a few times. The chain is built from TRBV12-3 or TRBV12-4 and TRBJ2-2; TRBD1 agrees at 10 bases. This CDR3 has 17 residues. V lost 0 bases to trimming and J lost 7 bases; unmatched junction nucleotides: 8. CDR3 nucleotides: TGTGCCAGCAGTTTAGCGAGCGACAGGGGGCCCGGCGGGGAGCTGTTTTTT. Its translation is CASSLASDRGPGGELFF.